These 28 T cell receptor beta chains were all obtained from the same sample, sequenced in a study of T-cell memory formation after mild COVID-19. TCRdb reanalysed the 5' RACE reads using MiXCR and keeps one entry per CDR3 protein. The profile shows 35,000 to 40,000 distinct CDR3 sequences, 5.5% to 7% of them singletons. Sequencing was performed on PBMCs or a T cell subset sorted from them (not recorded which). Source of these receptors: an adult who had mild COVID-19 (a few samples of this study predate the infection). Cell type and time point are not known.

The table lists this clonotype with a few counts. CDR3 in amino acids: CASRLAGGIEQFF. The CDR3 DNA is TGTGCCAGCAGACTAGCGGGGGGCATTGAGCAGTTCTTC. The chain has TRBV2 and TRBJ2-1; 12 nucleotides align to TRBD2. V shed 6 bases, J shed 9 bases, and the junction held 3 bases outside the gene matches. There are 13 residues in the CDR3. Germline values: CDR1 SNHLY, CDR2 FYNNEI.

This clonotype was observed many times. The chain is built from TRBV3-1 and TRBJ2-7; D gene uncertain. Germline-derived CDR1 and CDR2 are LGHDT and YNNKEL (reference sequence). The V end was cut by 0 bases, the J end by 6 bases, with 9 bases between. The CDR3 contains 13 residues. Here the CDR3 reads CASSQDPVAEQYF. CDR3 sequence (DNA): TGTGCCAGCAGCCAAGACCCAGTGGCCGAGCAGTACTTC.

This clonotype was seen a handful of times. The chain employs TRBV27 and TRBJ1-3; 11 nucleotides agree with TRBD1. Per the germline V gene, CDR1 is MNHEY and CDR2 is SMNVEV (reference sequence). V shed 4 bases and J 10 bases; nucleotides not matched to a gene: 15. This CDR3 has 17 amino acids. The CDR3 coding sequence is TGTGCCAGCAGTTCCAGATCCACGGGACAGGGGGTTCGGACCATATATTTT. Amino acids: CASSSRSTGQGVRTIYF.

The chain uses TRBV6-2 or TRBV6-3 and TRBJ2-7; no firm D call. Germline V gene sequence: CDR1 MNHEY, CDR2 SVGEGT. Trimming removed 6 bases at V and 0 bases at J, with 9 bases between. The CDR3 runs 13 residues. CDR3 amino acids: CASRGSYSYEQYF. As DNA, the CDR3 is TGTGCCAGCAGGGGCTCATACTCCTACGAGCAGTACTTC.

This clonotype was detected a few times. This chain joins TRBV7-9 and TRBJ1-1; possible D gene TRBD1, 6 bases. The germline V gene has CDR1 SEHNR and CDR2 FQNEAQ (reference sequence). V was shortened by 2 bases and J by 2 bases, with 21 bases between the two germline ends. The CDR3 runs 18 residues. The chain's CDR3 is CASSLIGTKGHFNTEAFF. The CDR3 DNA sequence: TGTGCCAGCAGCTTAATAGGAACTAAGGGACATTTTAACACTGAAGCTTTCTTT.

This clonotype has at least ten counts. This chain connects TRBV7-6 to TRBJ2-2, with D unresolved. The CDR3 spans 14 residues. Trimming cost V 5 bases and J 6 bases, with 13 bases left between them. CDR1 is SGHVS and CDR2 is FNYEAQ in the germline V gene. This chain's CDR3 is CASSPRTVPGELFF. The CDR3 DNA reads as TGTGCCAGCAGCCCAAGAACAGTTCCCGGGGAGCTGTTTTTT.

The table lists this clonotype with many counts. The genes are TRBV4-2 and TRBJ2-3, with 13 bases matching TRBD2. The ends lost 1 base at V and 7 bases at J; junction bases unmatched: 11. This CDR3 has 18 amino acids. The germline V gene encodes CDR1 LGHNA and CDR2 YNFKEQ. CDR3 loop: CASSQVRRLAGGWHTQYF. The DNA of the CDR3 is TGTGCCAGCAGCCAAGTCCGGCGACTAGCGGGAGGTTGGCATACGCAGTATTTT.

The V and J genes are TRBV12-3 or TRBV12-4 and TRBJ1-2; possibly TRBD1 for D (5 bases). Trimming removed 3 bases at V and 6 bases at J, with 11 bases between. The CDR3 is 13 residues long. The CDR3 DNA sequence: TGTGCCAGCAGTTTCGGGGCGCAGGATGGCTACACCTTC. As protein: CASSFGAQDGYTF.

The chain has TRBV12-3 or TRBV12-4 and TRBJ2-5, with a tentative D call TRBD2 (5 bases). Trimming took 1 base from V and 9 from J, leaving 9 bases between them. The length of the CDR3 is 12 residues. The CDR3 DNA follows: TGTGCCAGCAGTTTAGGAGTGGAGGCCCAGTACTTC. Translating it yields CASSLGVEAQYF.

In this sample, this clonotype turned up a few times. The rearrangement links TRBV7-8 to TRBJ1-2; the match to TRBD1 covers 7 bases. With 4 bases clipped from V and 7 bases from J, the junction kept 3 bases outside the gene matches. The length of the CDR3 is 12 residues. CDR1 is SGHVS and CDR2 is FQNEAQ in the germline V gene. CDR3 coding DNA: TGTGCCAGCAGCTCGACAGGGTTTGGCTACACCTTC. Residues: CASSSTGFGYTF.

The rearrangement uses TRBV12-3 or TRBV12-4 and TRBJ1-5; TRBD1 is a possible D gene (5 bases). The ends were cut back, 1 base at V and 6 bases at J, with 7 bases in the middle. The CDR3 covers 13 residues. The DNA of the CDR3 is TGTGCCAGCAGTTTAGGGGGGGGTCAGCCCCAGCATTTT. Its translation: CASSLGGGQPQHF.

V usage is TRBV14 and J usage is TRBJ2-2, with 8 nucleotides matching TRBD2. V lost 2 bases and J lost 1; bases outside the gene matches: 6. The CDR3 is 17 residues long. Germline-derived CDR1 and CDR2 are SGHDN and FVKESK. CDR3 nucleotides: TGTGCCAGCAGCCAATTTGGTACTAGCGGGAACACCGGGGAGCTGTTTTTT. This codes for CASSQFGTSGNTGELFF.

The chain uses TRBV6-2 or TRBV6-3 and TRBJ1-5; D is unresolved. The CDR3 sequence is 13 residues long. Germline V gene data show CDR1 as MNHEY and CDR2 as SVGEGT. With 0 bases removed from V and 9 bases from J, the gap between germline ends came to 9 bases. The CDR3 sequence: CASSYSDVLPQHF. In DNA, the CDR3 is TGTGCCAGCAGTTACTCGGACGTTTTGCCCCAGCATTTT.

This clonotype appeared a few times. This chain joins TRBV3-1 and TRBJ1-1, with D maybe TRBD1 (6 bases). The CDR3 has 14 residues. The germline CDR1 and CDR2 sequences are LGHDT and YNNKEL (reference sequence). V gave up 4 bases and J gave up 4 bases, with 13 bases separating them. The CDR3 bases are TGTGCCAGCAGCCTCGCAGGGGACGGCACTGAAGCTTTCTTT. This gives the protein CASSLAGDGTEAFF.

This clonotype has ten or more counts. This rearrangement joins TRBV7-9 to TRBJ1-5; D call uncertain. Trimming removed 1 base from V and 6 bases from J, with 7 bases in between. Germline CDR1 SEHNR, CDR2 FQNEAQ (reference sequence). The CDR3 has 13 residues. DNA for the CDR3: TGTGCCAGCAGCTTAGGAACCACTCAGCCCCAGCATTTT. Translating gives CASSLGTTQPQHF.

In its sample, this clonotype was seen a few times. The chain recombines TRBV3-1 with TRBJ2-7, with 8 bases that match TRBD1. Trimming removed 1 base from V and 6 bases from J; junction bases left unmatched: 11. The CDR3 runs to 16 residues. Germline-derived CDR1 and CDR2 are LGHDT and YNNKEL (reference sequence). The CDR3 loop reads CASSQGGQGIPREQYF. The DNA of the CDR3 is TGTGCCAGCAGCCAAGGTGGACAGGGAATACCTCGCGAGCAGTACTTC.

The table lists this clonotype with a few counts. The genes are TRBV6-2 or TRBV6-3 and TRBJ2-1; 11 bases agree with TRBD2. The CDR3 runs 15 residues. The germline V gene encodes CDR1 MNHEY and CDR2 SVGEGT. V lost 5 bases, J lost 8 bases, and 8 bases stayed unmatched. The CDR3 region has the DNA TGTGCCAGCAGTACTACTAGCGGGAGTATCTATGAGCAGTTCTTC. It yields the protein CASSTTSGSIYEQFF.

In its sample, this clonotype was seen many times. This chain's CDR3 is CASSLGQGKLVHEQYF. CDR3 nucleotides: TGTGCCAGCTCACTTGGACAGGGGAAACTAGTCCACGAGCAGTACTTC. This chain connects TRBV18 to TRBJ2-7; 9 positions agree with TRBD1. The trim removed 4 bases at V and 5 bases at J, leaving 12 bases unmatched. The V gene's germline CDR1 is KGHSH and CDR2 LQKENI. The CDR3 sequence is 16 residues long.

This clonotype was observed at least ten times. The genes are TRBV30 and TRBJ1-1; unclear D gene. V lost 4 bases, J lost 7 bases, and 13 bases lay in between. CDR1 and CDR2 from the germline V gene are GTSNPN and SVGIG (reference sequence). The CDR3 has 12 amino acids. The CDR3 DNA follows: TGTGCCTGGAAGCCGACGCGAGGTGAAGCTTTCTTT. Its protein is CAWKPTRGEAFF. The whole variable domain, filled in from reference TRBV30 and TRBJ1-1, reads SQTIHQWPATLVQPVGSPLSLECTVEGTSNPNLYWYRQAAGRGLQLLFYSVGIGQISSEVPQNLSASRPQDRQFILSSKKLLLSDSGFYLCAWKPTRGEAFFGQGTRLTVV.

In this sample, this clonotype turned up many times. The chain carries TRBV5-1 and TRBJ1-5; TRBD1 matches at 9 bases. Germline loops: CDR1 SGHRS, CDR2 YFSETQ. Trimming at V came to 4 bases and at J to 0 bases, leaving 2 bases not matched to a gene. The CDR3 extends over 15 amino acids. As DNA, the CDR3 is TGCGCCAGCAGCCTGACAGGGGGTAGCAATCAGCCCCAGCATTTT. It yields the protein CASSLTGGSNQPQHF.

This clonotype was detected only a few times. The V gene is TRBV3-1, the J gene TRBJ2-2; 7 nucleotides match TRBD1. V shed 8 bases, J shed 4 bases, and the junction held 10 bases outside the gene matches. CDR3 length: 15 amino acids. Germline V CDR1 and CDR2: LGHDT, YNNKEL (reference sequence). The CDR3 sequence: CASGYNRGRTGELFF. CDR3 coding DNA: TGTGCCAGCGGATACAACAGGGGACGCACCGGGGAGCTGTTTTTT.

This clonotype was counted at least ten times. The rearrangement uses TRBV4-3 and TRBJ2-3; no firm D call. The CDR3 length is 13 residues. CDR1 and CDR2 (germline): LGHNA, YSLEER. Between the trimmed V and J ends, which lost 0 bases and 3 bases, there was a span of 4 bases. The CDR3 reads CASSQDWTDTQYF. The CDR3 coding sequence is TGCGCCAGCAGCCAAGATTGGACAGATACGCAGTATTTT.

The V gene is TRBV11-3, the J gene TRBJ2-3, with TRBD1 matching 10 bases. Germline V lookup: CDR1 SGHNT, CDR2 YENEEA. Trimming cost V 5 bases and J 3 bases; bases outside gene matches: 5. The CDR3 sequence is 15 residues long. The CDR3 region is CASSGGQGKTDTQYF. In nucleotides, the CDR3 is TGTGCCAGCAGCGGGGGACAGGGGAAGACAGATACGCAGTATTTT.

In its sample, this clonotype was seen many times. The gene calls are TRBV14 and TRBJ1-2; no clear D gene. CDR3 length equals 13 residues. The ends were cut back, 1 base at V and 5 bases at J, with 8 bases in the middle. From germline, CDR1 is SGHDN and CDR2 FVKESK. DNA of the CDR3: TGTGCCAGCAGCCAAGCCCCGACTTATGGCTACACCTTC. Translation: CASSQAPTYGYTF.

There are many counts of this clonotype. DNA of the CDR3: TGCAGCGGCGGGGCTGGCACAGATACGCAGTATTTT. Its protein product is CSGGAGTDTQYF. The J gene is TRBJ2-3, the V gene TRBV20-1, with D possibly matching TRBD2 (6 bases). Germline V CDR1 and CDR2: DFQATT, SNEGSKA (reference sequence). This CDR3 contains 12 residues.

The chain is built from TRBV19 and TRBJ1-3, with D unclear. V was cut by 5 bases and J by 0 bases, with 14 bases left in between. The CDR3 is 16 amino acids. Germline CDR1 and CDR2: LNHDA and SQIVND (reference sequence). The CDR3 protein is CASSETWKISGNTIYF. CDR3 DNA sequence: TGTGCCAGTAGTGAGACATGGAAGATCTCTGGAAACACCATATATTTT.

This clonotype has at least ten counts. V gene TRBV7-9 combines with J gene TRBJ2-2; TRBD1 matches 7 bases. CDR3 length equals 16 residues. The germline V gene encodes CDR1 SEHNR and CDR2 FQNEAQ (reference sequence). With 5 bases clipped from V and 1 base from J, the junction kept 7 bases outside the gene matches. CDR3 sequence (DNA): TGTGCCAGCAGCCTTGGGGGACAGCTGAACACCGGGGAGCTGTTTTTT. It translates to CASSLGGQLNTGELFF. The complete variable domain, with remaining parts taken from reference TRBV7-9 and TRBJ2-2, reads DTGVSQNPRHKITKRGQNVTFRCDPISEHNRLYWYRQTLGQGPEFLTYFQNEAQLEKSRLLSDRFSAERPKGSFSTLEIQRTEQGDSAMYLCASSLGGQLNTGELFFGEGSRLTVL.

This clonotype has at least ten counts. This chain uses TRBV10-3 with TRBJ2-5; 8 nucleotides line up with TRBD2. There are 14 residues in the CDR3. Germline CDR1 ENHRY, CDR2 SYGVKD. Trimming took 10 bases from V and 5 from J; bases not matched to a gene: 12. The CDR3 is CATRDLAGGETQYF. In DNA form, the CDR3 reads TGTGCCACCCGGGACCTAGCGGGCGGGGAGACCCAGTACTTC.